This T cell receptor beta chain was identified in a study of T cell repertoires and HLA-DP antigens. Study findings and constraints: Previously undetected clones averaged about 35% and 50% against the two alleles respectively.

Points on this clone: The antigen remains unidentified.

V was clipped by 3 bases and J by 6 bases, with 17 bases between them. The V gene's germline CDR1 is LNHDA and CDR2 SQIVND (reference sequence). This CDR3 is 15 amino acids long. Generated by immunoSEQ multiplex PCR, the TCRdb table keeps only in-frame clones and is missing some. The data contain about 89,000 clones, about nine tenths of them singletons. The chain couples TRBV19 to TRBJ1-1; a weak D match, TRBD1 (5 bases). This TCR came from a man aged 45-60 years in good health and CMV-seronegative. Sequencing was performed on CD4+ T cells from PBMCs. CDR3: CASSIQKGRNAEAFF. CDR3 DNA: TGTGCCAGTAGTATCCAGAAGGGACGTAACGCTGAAGCTTTCTTT.